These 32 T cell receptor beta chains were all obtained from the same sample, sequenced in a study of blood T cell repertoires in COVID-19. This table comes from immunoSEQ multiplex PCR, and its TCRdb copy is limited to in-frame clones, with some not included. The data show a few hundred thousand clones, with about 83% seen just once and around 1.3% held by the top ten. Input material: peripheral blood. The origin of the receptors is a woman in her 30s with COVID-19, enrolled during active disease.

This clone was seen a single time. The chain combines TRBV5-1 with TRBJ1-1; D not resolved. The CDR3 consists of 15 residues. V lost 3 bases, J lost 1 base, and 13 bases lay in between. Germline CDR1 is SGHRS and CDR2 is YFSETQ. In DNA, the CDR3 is TGCGCCAGCAGCTCGTCCGAGGGCGGGAACACTGAAGCTTTCTTT. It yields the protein CASSSSEGGNTEAFF.

CDR3 protein: CASSLGPGRNTEAFF. The CDR3 nucleotides read TGTGCCAGCAGTTTAGGTCCAGGCAGGAACACTGAAGCTTTCTTT. J is TRBJ1-1 and V is TRBV27, with no clear D. CDR1 is MNHEY and CDR2 is SMNVEV in the germline V gene (reference sequence). The V end lost 2 bases, the J end lost 1 base, and 11 bases lay between the germline ends. The CDR3 totals 15 residues.

The CDR3 loop reads CASSSTGGGYYEQYF. The CDR3 DNA is TGTGCCAGCAGTTCCACAGGGGGGGGGTACTACGAGCAGTACTTC. J is TRBJ2-7 and V is TRBV27; tentatively, D is TRBD1 (8 bases). The CDR3 runs to 15 residues. Trimming stripped 4 bases from V and 3 bases from J, with 16 bases between. Germline CDR1 is MNHEY and CDR2 is SMNVEV (reference sequence).

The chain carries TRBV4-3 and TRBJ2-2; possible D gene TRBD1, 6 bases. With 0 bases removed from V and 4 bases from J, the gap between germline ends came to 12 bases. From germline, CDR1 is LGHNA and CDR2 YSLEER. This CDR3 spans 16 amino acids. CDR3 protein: CASSQDWGLATGELFF. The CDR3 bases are TGCGCCAGCAGCCAAGATTGGGGGCTAGCCACCGGGGAGCTGTTTTTT.

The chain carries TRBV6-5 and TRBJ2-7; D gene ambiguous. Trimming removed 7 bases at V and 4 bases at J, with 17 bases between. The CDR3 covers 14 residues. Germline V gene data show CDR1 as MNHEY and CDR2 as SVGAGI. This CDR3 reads CASKRRQNKYEQYF. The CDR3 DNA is TGTGCCAGCAAGAGGCGTCAGAACAAGTACGAGCAGTACTTC.

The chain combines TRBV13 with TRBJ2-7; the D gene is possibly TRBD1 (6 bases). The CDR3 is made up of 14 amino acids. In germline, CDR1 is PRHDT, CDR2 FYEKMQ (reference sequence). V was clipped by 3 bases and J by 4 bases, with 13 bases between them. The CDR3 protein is CASSLGVQGYEQYF. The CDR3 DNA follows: TGTGCCAGCAGCTTGGGTGTACAGGGATACGAGCAGTACTTC.

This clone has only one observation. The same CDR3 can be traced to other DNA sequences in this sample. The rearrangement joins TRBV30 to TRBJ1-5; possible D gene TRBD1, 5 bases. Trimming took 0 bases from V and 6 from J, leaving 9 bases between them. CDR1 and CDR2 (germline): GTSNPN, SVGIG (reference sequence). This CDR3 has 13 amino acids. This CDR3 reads CAWSVRGSQPQHF. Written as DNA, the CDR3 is TGTGCCTGGAGTGTCCGGGGGTCTCAGCCCCAGCATTTT.

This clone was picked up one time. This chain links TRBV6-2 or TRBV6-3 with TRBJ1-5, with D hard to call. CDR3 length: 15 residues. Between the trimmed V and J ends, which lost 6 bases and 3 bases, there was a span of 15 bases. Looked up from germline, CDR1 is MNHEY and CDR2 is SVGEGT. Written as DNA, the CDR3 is TGTGCCAGCAGCCCCCGGGTGCGGTACAATCAGCCCCAGCATTTT. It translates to CASSPRVRYNQPQHF.

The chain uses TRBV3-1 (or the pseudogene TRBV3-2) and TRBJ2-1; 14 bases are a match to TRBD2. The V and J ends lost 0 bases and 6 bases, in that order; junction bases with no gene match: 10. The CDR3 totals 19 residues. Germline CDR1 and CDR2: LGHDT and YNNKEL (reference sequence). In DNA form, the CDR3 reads TGTGCCAGCAGCCAAGACCCTAGACTAGCGGGGGGGAGGAGCAATGAGCAGTTCTTC. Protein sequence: CASSQDPRLAGGRSNEQFF.

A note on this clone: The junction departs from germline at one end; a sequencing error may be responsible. The CDR3 coding sequence is TGTGCCAGCAGCCTAGCGCACATAAATGAGCAGTTCTTC. It specifies CASSLAHINEQFF. The V call is TRBV7-9, the J call TRBJ2-1, with a possible D match to TRBD2 (6 bases). Germline V gene data show CDR1 as SEHNR and CDR2 as FQNEAQ (reference sequence). The CDR3 totals 13 residues.

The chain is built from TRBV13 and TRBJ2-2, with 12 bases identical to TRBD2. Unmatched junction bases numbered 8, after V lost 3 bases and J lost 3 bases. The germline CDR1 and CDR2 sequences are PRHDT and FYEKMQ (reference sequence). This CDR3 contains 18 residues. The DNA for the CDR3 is TGTGCCAGCAGCTTGACCTCACTAGCGGGAGGTTACACCGGGGAGCTGTTTTTT. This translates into CASSLTSLAGGYTGELFF.

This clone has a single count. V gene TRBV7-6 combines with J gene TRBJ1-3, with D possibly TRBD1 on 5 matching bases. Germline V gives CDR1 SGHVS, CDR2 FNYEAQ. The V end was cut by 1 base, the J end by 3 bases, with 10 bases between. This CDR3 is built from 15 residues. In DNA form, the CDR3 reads TGTGCCAGCAGCTTAGGGGGACTTGTTGGAAACACCATATATTTT. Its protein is CASSLGGLVGNTIYF.

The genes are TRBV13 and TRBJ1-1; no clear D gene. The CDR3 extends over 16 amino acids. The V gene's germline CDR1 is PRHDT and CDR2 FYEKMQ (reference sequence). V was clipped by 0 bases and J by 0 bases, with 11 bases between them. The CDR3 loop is CASSLGLKLMNTEAFF. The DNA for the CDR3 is TGTGCCAGCAGCTTAGGACTTAAACTCATGAACACTGAAGCTTTCTTT.

The DNA for the CDR3 is TGTGCCAGCAGTTACTCGCTAGCGGGGACCCAAGAGACCCAGTACTTC. Translated, it gives CASSYSLAGTQETQYF. V usage is TRBV6-5 and J usage is TRBJ2-5; 9 bases line up with TRBD2. The germline V gene has CDR1 MNHEY and CDR2 SVGAGI. J gave up 1 base and V 0 bases, and 3 bases lay outside the gene matches. The CDR3 runs to 16 residues.

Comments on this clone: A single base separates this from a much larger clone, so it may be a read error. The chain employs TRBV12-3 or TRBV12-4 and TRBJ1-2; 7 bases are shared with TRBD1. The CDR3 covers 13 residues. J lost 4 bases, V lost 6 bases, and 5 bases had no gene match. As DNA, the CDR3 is TGTGCCAGCAGCCCGGGACAGATCTATGGCTACACCTTC. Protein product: CASSPGQIYGYTF.

The CDR3 region is CASSQDLGGASYEQYF. The CDR3 DNA reads as TGTGCCAGCAGCCAAGACTTGGGGGGGGCCTCCTACGAGCAGTACTTC. The J gene is TRBJ2-7, the V gene TRBV3-1 (or the pseudogene TRBV3-2); tentative D call: TRBD2 (7 bases). The V end was cut by 0 bases, the J end by 0 bases, with 12 bases between. This CDR3 region has 16 residues. Germline CDR1 LGHDT, CDR2 YNNKEL (reference sequence).

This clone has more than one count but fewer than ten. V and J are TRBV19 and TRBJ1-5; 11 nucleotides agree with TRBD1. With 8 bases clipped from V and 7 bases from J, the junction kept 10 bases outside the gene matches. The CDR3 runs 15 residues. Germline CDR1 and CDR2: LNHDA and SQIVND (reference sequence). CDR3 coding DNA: TGTGCCAGTGACCCCGGGACAGGGGGTTTCCAGCCCCAGCATTTT. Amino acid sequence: CASDPGTGGFQPQHF.

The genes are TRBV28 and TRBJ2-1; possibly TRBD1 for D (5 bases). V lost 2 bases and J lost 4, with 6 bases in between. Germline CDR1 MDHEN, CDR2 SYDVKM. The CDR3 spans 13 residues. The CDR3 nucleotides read TGTGCCAGCAGTTTAGACAGATACAATGAGCAGTTCTTC. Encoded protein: CASSLDRYNEQFF.

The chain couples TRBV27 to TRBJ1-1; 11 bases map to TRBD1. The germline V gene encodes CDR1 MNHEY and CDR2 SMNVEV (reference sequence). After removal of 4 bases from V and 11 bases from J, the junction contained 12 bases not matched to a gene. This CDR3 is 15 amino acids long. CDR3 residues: CASSSREGTGGKAFF. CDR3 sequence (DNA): TGTGCCAGCAGTTCACGAGAAGGGACAGGGGGAAAGGCTTTCTTT.

This chain's CDR3 is CASSVSPGNYEQYF. In DNA, the CDR3 is TGTGCCAGTAGCGTCTCCCCGGGTAACTACGAGCAGTACTTC. This chain uses TRBV19 with TRBJ2-7; D not resolved. V dropped 6 bases and J dropped 3 bases, with 15 bases sitting between them. CDR1 and CDR2 from the germline V gene are LNHDA and SQIVND (reference sequence). The CDR3 contains 14 residues. Variable domain in full (rest from reference TRBV19 and TRBJ2-7): DGGITQSPKYLFRKEGQNVTLSCEQNLNHDAMYWYRQDPGQGLRLIYYSQIVNDFQKGDIAEGYSVSREKKESFPLTVTSAQKNPTAFYLCASSVSPGNYEQYFGPGTRLTVT.

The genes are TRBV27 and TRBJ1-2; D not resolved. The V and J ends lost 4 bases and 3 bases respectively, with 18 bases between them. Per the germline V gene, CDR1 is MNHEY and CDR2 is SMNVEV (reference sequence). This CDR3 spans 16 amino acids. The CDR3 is CASSYSGAFRDYGYTF. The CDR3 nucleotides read TGTGCCAGCAGTTACTCTGGAGCATTCCGGGACTATGGCTACACCTTC.

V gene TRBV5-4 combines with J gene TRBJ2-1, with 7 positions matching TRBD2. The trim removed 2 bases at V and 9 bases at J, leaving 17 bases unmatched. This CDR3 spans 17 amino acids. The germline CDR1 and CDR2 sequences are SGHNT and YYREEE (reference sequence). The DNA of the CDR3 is TGTGCCAGCAGCTTAGAGTCCCTAGCGGCCAAGCGGGGTGAGCAGTTCTTC. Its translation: CASSLESLAAKRGEQFF.

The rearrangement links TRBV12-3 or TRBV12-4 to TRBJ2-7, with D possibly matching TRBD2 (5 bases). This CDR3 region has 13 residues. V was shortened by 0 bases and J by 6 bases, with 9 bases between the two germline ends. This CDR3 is CASSLALGVEQYF. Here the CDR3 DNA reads TGTGCCAGCAGTTTAGCGCTCGGGGTCGAGCAGTACTTC.

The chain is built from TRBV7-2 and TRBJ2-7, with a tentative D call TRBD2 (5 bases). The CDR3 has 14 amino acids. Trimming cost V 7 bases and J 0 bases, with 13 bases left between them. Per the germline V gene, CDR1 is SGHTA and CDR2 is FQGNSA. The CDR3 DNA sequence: TGTGCCAGCACCCCCCGCCGGGGCTCCTACGAGCAGTACTTC. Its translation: CASTPRRGSYEQYF.

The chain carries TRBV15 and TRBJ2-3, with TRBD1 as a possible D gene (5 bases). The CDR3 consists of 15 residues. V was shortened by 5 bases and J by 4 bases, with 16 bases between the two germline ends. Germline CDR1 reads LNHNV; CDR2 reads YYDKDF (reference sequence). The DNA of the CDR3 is TGTGCCACCAGCCTGCCCCCAGGGCCAGCAGATACGCAGTATTTT. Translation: CATSLPPGPADTQYF.

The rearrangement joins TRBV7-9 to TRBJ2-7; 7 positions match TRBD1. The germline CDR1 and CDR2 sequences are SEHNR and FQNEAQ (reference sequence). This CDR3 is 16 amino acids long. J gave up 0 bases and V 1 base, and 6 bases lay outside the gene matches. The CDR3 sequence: CASSLGGGLSSYEQYF. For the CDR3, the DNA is TGTGCCAGCAGCTTAGGAGGGGGCCTTAGCTCCTACGAGCAGTACTTC.

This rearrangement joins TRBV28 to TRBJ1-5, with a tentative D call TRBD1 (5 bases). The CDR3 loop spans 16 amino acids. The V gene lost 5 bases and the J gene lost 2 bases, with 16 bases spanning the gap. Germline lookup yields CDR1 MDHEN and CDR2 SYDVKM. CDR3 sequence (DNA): TGTGCCAGCAGTGCCGTTGGTCCGGGGGGCAATCAGCCCCAGCATTTT. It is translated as CASSAVGPGGNQPQHF.

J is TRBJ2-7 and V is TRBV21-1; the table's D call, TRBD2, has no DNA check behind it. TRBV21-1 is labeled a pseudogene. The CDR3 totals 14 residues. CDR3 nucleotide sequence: TGTGCCAGCAGCAAATGCGGGGAGTCCTACGAGCAGTACTTC. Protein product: CASSKCGESYEQYF.

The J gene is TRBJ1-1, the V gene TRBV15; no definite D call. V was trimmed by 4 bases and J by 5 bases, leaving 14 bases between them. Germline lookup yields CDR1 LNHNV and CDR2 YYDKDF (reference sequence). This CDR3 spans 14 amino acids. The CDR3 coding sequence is TGTGCCACCAGCAAAGTTCAGGCGGGGACTGAAGCTTTCTTT. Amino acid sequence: CATSKVQAGTEAFF.

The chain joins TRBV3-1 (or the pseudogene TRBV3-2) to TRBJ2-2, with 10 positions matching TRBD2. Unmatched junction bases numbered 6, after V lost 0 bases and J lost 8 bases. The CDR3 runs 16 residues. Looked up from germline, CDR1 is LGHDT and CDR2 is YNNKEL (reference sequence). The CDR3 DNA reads TGTGCCAGCAGCCAAGATCTAGCGGGAGTAGGGGGGGAGCTGTTTTTT. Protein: CASSQDLAGVGGELFF.

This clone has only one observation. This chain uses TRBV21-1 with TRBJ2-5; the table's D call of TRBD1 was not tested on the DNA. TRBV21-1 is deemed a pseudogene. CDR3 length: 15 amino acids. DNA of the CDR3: TGTGCCAGCAGCAAAACCGACAGGGGTCGCGAGACCCAGTACTTC. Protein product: CASSKTDRGRETQYF.

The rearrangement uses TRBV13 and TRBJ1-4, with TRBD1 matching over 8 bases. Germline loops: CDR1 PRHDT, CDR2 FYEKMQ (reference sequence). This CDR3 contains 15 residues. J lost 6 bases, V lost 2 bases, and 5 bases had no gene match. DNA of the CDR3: TGTGCCAGCAGCTTAAATCAGGGGGCACATGAAAAACTGTTTTTT. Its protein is CASSLNQGAHEKLFF.